Detailed here is one T cell receptor beta chain. With 60 Vbeta and 13 Jbeta primers, the PCR was carried out. Data came from immunoSEQ multiplex PCR; TCRdb stores just in-frame clones and leaves some out. Of around 80,000 clones listed, more than 50% are singletons. The CDR3 is 12 residues long. V gave up 4 bases and J gave up 6 bases, with 6 bases separating them. Germline V gene data show CDR1 as LNHDA and CDR2 as SQIVND (reference sequence). These data come from a study of cytomegalovirus exposure and HLA in healthy donors. Sequenced material: PBMCs. This clonotype originated in a male donor in good health and CMV-seropositive. The chain uses TRBV19 and TRBJ2-2; D is uncertain. The CDR3 region has the DNA TGTGCCAGTAGTACCCTATCCGGGGAGCTGTTTTTT. This encodes CASSTLSGELFF.